The 16 T cell receptor beta chains given below trace back to one sample, sequenced in a study of T cells in Graves' hyperthyroidism and ophthalmopathy (dated by TCRdb to between 2018 and 2021). Receptor libraries were prepared by multiplex PCR. TCRdb shows the sequencer as Illumina HiSeq 2000. The TCR beta CDR3 regions were amplified from RNA transcripts. The first round of RT-PCR for the TCR CDR3 was performed with the HTBI primer set and the Qiagen OneStep RT-PCR kit. TCRdb applied fastp at Q25 and MiXCR to the public reads, then kept only in-frame beta chains. Every CDR3 protein is listed once, alongside the most common genes and DNA of its rows. In this sample the table shows about 540,000 distinct CDR3 sequences, roughly 46% of which occur a single time. The ten largest clones add up to roughly 7.7% of the sample. The material sequenced was peripheral blood or thyroid tissue (not recorded which). The receptors shown here come from a woman between 18 and 29 years old with Graves' hyperthyroidism.

This clonotype was recorded many times. The V call is TRBV5-1, the J call TRBJ2-2; D is ambiguous. Germline-derived CDR1 and CDR2 are SGHRS and YFSETQ. Trimming stripped 1 base from V and 3 bases from J, with 7 bases between. The CDR3 contains 14 residues. CDR3 in DNA: TGCGCCAGCAGCTTGCCCGAGTACACCGGGGAGCTGTTTTTT. Its protein product is CASSLPEYTGELFF.

There are many counts of this clonotype. This chain connects TRBV20-1 to TRBJ2-7; D is unresolved. This CDR3 region has 13 residues. Trimming took off 1 base at V and 2 bases at J, with 9 bases between the two ends. CDR1 is DFQATT, CDR2 SNEGSKA, per germline (reference sequence). CDR3 nucleotides: TGCAGTGCTAGAGCCACTCAAGCCTACGAGCAGTACTTC. Protein product: CSARATQAYEQYF.

The V call is TRBV7-9, the J call TRBJ2-5, with 9 bases that match TRBD1. The CDR3 has 15 amino acids. The trim removed 3 bases at V and 5 bases at J, leaving 7 bases unmatched. CDR1 is SEHNR, CDR2 FQNEAQ, per germline (reference sequence). As DNA, the CDR3 is TGTGCCAGCAGCTTCAAGGGGGACAGGGTTGAGACCCAGTACTTC. This encodes CASSFKGDRVETQYF.

This clonotype occurred a few times. The chain carries TRBV27 and TRBJ2-2, with D hard to call. Germline V gene sequence: CDR1 MNHEY, CDR2 SMNVEV (reference sequence). Trimming pared 5 bases from V and 6 bases from J, leaving 7 bases between. There are 12 residues in the CDR3. The CDR3: CASSPLPGELFF. As DNA, the CDR3 is TGTGCCAGCAGTCCCCTGCCCGGGGAGCTGTTTTTT.

This clonotype was recorded once. The rearrangement links TRBV24-1 to TRBJ2-5, with TRBD2 identical over 9 bases. The J call may be wrong; the DNA end is better matched by TRBJ2-1. Germline assignment: CDR1 KGHDR and CDR2 SFDVKD. The CDR3 totals 16 residues. The CDR3 DNA sequence: TGTGCCACCTCCCTTCGGACTAGCGTGAACTACAATGAGCAGTTCTTC. The encoded protein is CATSLRTSVNYNEQFF.

The chain carries TRBV7-3 and TRBJ2-7, with 14 bases that match TRBD2. This CDR3 is 18 amino acids long. Looked up from germline, CDR1 is SGHTA and CDR2 is FQGTGA. Trimming removed 7 bases from V and 0 bases from J; junction bases left unmatched: 11. The CDR3 sequence: CASNPSGGTSGSSYEQYF. The DNA for the CDR3 is TGTGCCAGCAATCCCTCCGGAGGGACTAGCGGGAGCTCCTACGAGCAGTACTTC.

The table lists this clonotype with a few counts. The chain links TRBV29-1 to TRBJ2-7; TRBD2 might be the D (5 bases). Looked up from germline, CDR1 is SQVTM and CDR2 is ANQGSEA. V lost 4 bases and J 4 bases, leaving 11 bases between the germline ends. This CDR3 is built from 12 residues. As DNA, the CDR3 is TGCAGCGTTGTCCAGCGGAGTTACGAGCAGTACTTC. This translates into CSVVQRSYEQYF.

The chain uses TRBV10-3 and TRBJ2-1; no clear D gene. The CDR3 sequence is 13 residues long. Trimming pared 9 bases from V and 0 bases from J, leaving 9 bases between. Per the germline V gene, CDR1 is ENHRY and CDR2 is SYGVKD. CDR3 sequence: CAISGDSYNEQFF. CDR3 DNA sequence: TGTGCCATTTCCGGTGACTCCTACAATGAGCAGTTCTTC.

The count of this clonotype is one. The chain uses TRBV7-6 and TRBJ2-7; D possibly corresponds to TRBD2 (7 bases). CDR3 size: 15 residues. CDR1 SGHVS and CDR2 FNYEAQ come from the germline V gene. V was shortened by 5 bases and J by 5 bases, with 19 bases between the two germline ends. DNA of the CDR3: TGTGCCAGCAGCCCTGTGAGGGGGGGGAGGAACGAGCAGTACTTC. It translates to CASSPVRGGRNEQYF.

In its sample, this clonotype was seen a few times. The rearrangement links TRBV12-3 or TRBV12-4 to TRBJ2-2; maybe TRBD1 (6 bases). Trimming took off 2 bases at V and 0 bases at J, with 22 bases between the two ends. The CDR3 extends over 20 amino acids. CDR3 sequence reads: CASSLPWTAPDSSNTGELFF. DNA for the CDR3: TGTGCCAGCAGTTTACCCTGGACAGCGCCAGACTCCTCGAACACCGGGGAGCTGTTTTTT.

Ten or more counts support this clonotype. The chain joins TRBV3-1 to TRBJ1-6, with D tentatively TRBD1 (5 bases). The CDR3 spans 15 residues. V was trimmed by 2 bases and J by 7 bases, leaving 12 bases between them. Germline-derived CDR1 and CDR2 are LGHDT and YNNKEL (reference sequence). CDR3 amino acids: CASSQREWGNSPLHF. CDR3 in DNA: TGTGCCAGCAGCCAAAGAGAGTGGGGGAATTCACCCCTCCACTTT. The variable domain in full, completed from reference TRBV3-1 and TRBJ1-6, reads DTAVSQTPKYLVTQMGNDKSIKCEQNLGHDTMYWYKQDSKKFLKIMFSYNNKELIINETVPNRFSPKSPDKAHLNLHINSLELGDSAVYFCASSQREWGNSPLHFGNGTRLTVT.

The chain couples TRBV29-1 to TRBJ1-1, with 8 bases that match TRBD1. Losses at the gene ends were 6 bases for V and 1 base for J; bases not matched to a gene: 16. The germline V gene encodes CDR1 SQVTM and CDR2 ANQGSEA. The CDR3 extends over 17 amino acids. In nucleotides, the CDR3 is TGCAGCGTACTCCCGGGACAGGTATCATTTGGGAACACTGAAGCTTTCTTT. Its translation is CSVLPGQVSFGNTEAFF.

This clonotype was seen ten or more times. This chain joins TRBV15 and TRBJ2-7; 9 nucleotides match TRBD1. V gave up 3 bases and J gave up 0 bases; unmatched junction bases: 3. The germline CDR1 and CDR2 sequences are LNHNV and YYDKDF (reference sequence). The CDR3 loop spans 15 amino acids. In DNA, the CDR3 is TGTGCCACCAGCAGGACAGGGGGTAGCTCCTACGAGCAGTACTTC. Its protein is CATSRTGGSSYEQYF.

Notes on this clonotype: One end of the junction does not line up with germline, which may come from a read error. The chain combines TRBV5-8 with TRBJ1-5; D ambiguous. Germline V CDR1 and CDR2: SGHTS, YDEGEE. The CDR3 is made up of 16 amino acids. CDR3 in DNA: TGCGCCAGCAGCCAAGATCATCACGAACCCAATCAGCCCCAGCATTTT. Translating it yields CASSQDHHEPNQPQHF.

The J gene is TRBJ1-1, the V gene TRBV19, with D possibly being TRBD1 (5 bases). CDR1 LNHDA and CDR2 SQIVND come from the germline V gene (reference sequence). Between the trimmed V and J ends, which lost 0 bases and 8 bases, there was a span of 13 bases. The CDR3 has 14 amino acids. The CDR3 nucleotides read TGTGCCAGTAGTATAGAGGGGACCGACCCCGAAGCTTTCTTT. Amino acids: CASSIEGTDPEAFF.

This clonotype was counted only a few times. In DNA, the CDR3 is TGTGCCAGCAGTTACACGGGGACAGGGAAATCACCCCTCCACTTT. Translating it yields CASSYTGTGKSPLHF. J is TRBJ1-6 and V is TRBV6-6; 9 positions agree with TRBD1. V gave up 2 bases and J gave up 10 bases; unmatched junction bases: 6. This CDR3 spans 15 amino acids. CDR1 is MNHNY, CDR2 SVGAGI, per germline (reference sequence).